In its sample, the clone carrying this T cell receptor beta chain was seen a few times. Its antigen is still unknown. The record originates from a study of T cell repertoires in cytomegalovirus infection. Study as a whole: Public TCR beta signatures indicated both CMV infection and matching HLA type.

Each CDR3 protein is one row after TCRdb ran MiXCR on the reads. Among approximately 700,000 distinct CDR3 sequences listed, 35% to 40% were seen once. The study's findings and limits: Within the response measured ex vivo, HLA-C-restricted CMV-specific TCR beta clonotypes were dominant.

The sequenced material came from PBMCs. The sequence derives from a human donor in good health (CMV status not recorded). Some clones in this sample may be carry-over from other donors' samples.

CDR3 coding DNA: TGTGCCAGCAGCTTAGTTGGTAGCGGGATGAACACAGATACGCAGTATTTT. It is translated as CASSLVGSGMNTDTQYF. The chain carries TRBV7-2 and TRBJ2-3; 8 nucleotides line up with TRBD2. The CDR3 has 17 residues. Per germline, CDR1 SGHTA and CDR2 FQGNSA. V lost 1 base, J lost 2 bases, and 8 bases stayed unmatched.